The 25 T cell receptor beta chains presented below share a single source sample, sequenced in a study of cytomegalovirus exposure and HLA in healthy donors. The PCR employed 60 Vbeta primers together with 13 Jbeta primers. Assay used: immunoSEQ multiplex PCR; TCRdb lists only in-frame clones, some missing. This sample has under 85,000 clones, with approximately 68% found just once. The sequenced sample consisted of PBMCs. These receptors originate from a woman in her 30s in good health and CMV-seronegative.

The CDR3 loop is CSVEGQGNGYTF. CDR3 bases: TGCAGCGTTGAGGGACAGGGGAATGGCTACACCTTC. J is TRBJ1-2 and V is TRBV29-1; 10 bases are shared with TRBD1. Germline V gene data show CDR1 as SQVTM and CDR2 as ANQGSEA. There are 12 residues in the CDR3. V lost 3 bases, J lost 6 bases, and 1 base stayed unmatched.

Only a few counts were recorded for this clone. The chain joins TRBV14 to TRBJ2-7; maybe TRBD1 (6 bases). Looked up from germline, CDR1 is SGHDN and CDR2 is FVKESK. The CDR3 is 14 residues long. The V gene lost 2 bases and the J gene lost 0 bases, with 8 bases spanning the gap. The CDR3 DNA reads TGTGCCAGCAGCCAACTCAGGGGCTCCTACGAGCAGTACTTC. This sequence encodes CASSQLRGSYEQYF.

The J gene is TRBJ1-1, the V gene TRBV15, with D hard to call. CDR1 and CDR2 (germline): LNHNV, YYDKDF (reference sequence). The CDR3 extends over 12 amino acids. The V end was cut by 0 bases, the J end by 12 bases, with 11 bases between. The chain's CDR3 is CATSRDQRGTFF. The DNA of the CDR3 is TGTGCCACCAGCAGAGATCAACGAGGGACTTTCTTT.

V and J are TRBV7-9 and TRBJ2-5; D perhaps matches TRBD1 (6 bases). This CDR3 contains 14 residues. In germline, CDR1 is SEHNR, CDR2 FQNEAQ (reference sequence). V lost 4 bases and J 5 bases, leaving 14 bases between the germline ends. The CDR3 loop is CASSSKGVGETQYF. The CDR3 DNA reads TGTGCCAGCAGCTCGAAGGGGGTTGGGGAGACCCAGTACTTC.

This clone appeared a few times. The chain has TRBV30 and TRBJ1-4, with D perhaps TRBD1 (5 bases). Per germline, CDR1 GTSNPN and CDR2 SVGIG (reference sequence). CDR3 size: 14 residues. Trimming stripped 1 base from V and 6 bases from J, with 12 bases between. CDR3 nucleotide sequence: TGTGCCTGGAGTGATGGGGCTGGGGATGAAAAACTGTTTTTT. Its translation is CAWSDGAGDEKLFF.

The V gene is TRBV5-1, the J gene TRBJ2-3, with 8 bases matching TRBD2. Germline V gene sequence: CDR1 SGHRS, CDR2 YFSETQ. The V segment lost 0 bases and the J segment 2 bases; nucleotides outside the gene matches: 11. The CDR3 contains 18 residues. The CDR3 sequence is CASSLGTSVAGYTDTQYF. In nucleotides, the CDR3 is TGCGCCAGCAGCTTGGGGACATCGGTAGCGGGGTACACAGATACGCAGTATTTT.

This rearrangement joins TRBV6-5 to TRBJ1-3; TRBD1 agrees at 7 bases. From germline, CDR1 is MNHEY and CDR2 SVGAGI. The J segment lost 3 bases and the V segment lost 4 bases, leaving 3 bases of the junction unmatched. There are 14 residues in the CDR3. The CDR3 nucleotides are TGTGCCAGCAGTTTCGACAGGGATGGAAACACCATATATTTT. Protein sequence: CASSFDRDGNTIYF.

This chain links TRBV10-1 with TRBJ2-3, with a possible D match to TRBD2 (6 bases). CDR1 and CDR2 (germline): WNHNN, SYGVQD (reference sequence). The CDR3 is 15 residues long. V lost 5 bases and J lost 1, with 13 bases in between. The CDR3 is CASSLGWRGTDTQYF. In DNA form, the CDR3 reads TGCGCCAGCAGTCTAGGGTGGAGGGGCACAGATACGCAGTATTTT.

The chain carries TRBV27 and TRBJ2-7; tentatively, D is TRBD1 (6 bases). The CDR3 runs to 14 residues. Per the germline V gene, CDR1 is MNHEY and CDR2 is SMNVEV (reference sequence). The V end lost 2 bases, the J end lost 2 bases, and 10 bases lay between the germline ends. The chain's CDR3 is CASSLKGQAYEQYF. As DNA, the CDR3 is TGTGCCAGCAGTTTAAAGGGACAAGCCTACGAGCAGTACTTC.

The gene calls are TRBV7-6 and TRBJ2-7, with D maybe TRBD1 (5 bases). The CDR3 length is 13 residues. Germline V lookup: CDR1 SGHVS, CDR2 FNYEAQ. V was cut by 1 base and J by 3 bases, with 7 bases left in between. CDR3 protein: CASSLGTFYEQYF. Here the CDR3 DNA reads TGTGCCAGCAGCTTAGGGACATTCTACGAGCAGTACTTC.

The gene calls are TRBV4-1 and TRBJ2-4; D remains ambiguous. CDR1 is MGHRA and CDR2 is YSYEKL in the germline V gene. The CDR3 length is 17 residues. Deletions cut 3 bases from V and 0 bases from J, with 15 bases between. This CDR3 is CASSQIALLLAKNIQYF. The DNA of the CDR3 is TGCGCCAGCAGCCAGATCGCACTGCTACTAGCCAAAAACATTCAGTACTTC.

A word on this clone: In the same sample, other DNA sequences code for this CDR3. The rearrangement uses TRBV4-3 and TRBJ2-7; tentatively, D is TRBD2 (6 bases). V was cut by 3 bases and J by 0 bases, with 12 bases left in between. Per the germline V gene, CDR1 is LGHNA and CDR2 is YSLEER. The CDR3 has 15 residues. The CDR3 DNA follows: TGCGCCAGCAGCCATTCCGGGACTGGCTCCTACGAGCAGTACTTC. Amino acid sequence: CASSHSGTGSYEQYF.

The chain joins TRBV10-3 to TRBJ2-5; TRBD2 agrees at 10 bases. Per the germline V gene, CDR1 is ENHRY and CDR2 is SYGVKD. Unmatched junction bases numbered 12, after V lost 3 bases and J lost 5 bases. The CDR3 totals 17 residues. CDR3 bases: TGTGCCATCAGTGATCCGCCCCTAGCGGGGGTATGGGAGACCCAGTACTTC. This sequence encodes CAISDPPLAGVWETQYF.

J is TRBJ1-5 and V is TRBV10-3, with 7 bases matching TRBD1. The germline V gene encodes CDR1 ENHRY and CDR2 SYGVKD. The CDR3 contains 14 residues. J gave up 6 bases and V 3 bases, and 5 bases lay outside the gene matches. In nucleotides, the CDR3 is TGTGCCATCAGTGACGGACAGGCCAGTCAGCCCCAGCATTTT. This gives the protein CAISDGQASQPQHF.

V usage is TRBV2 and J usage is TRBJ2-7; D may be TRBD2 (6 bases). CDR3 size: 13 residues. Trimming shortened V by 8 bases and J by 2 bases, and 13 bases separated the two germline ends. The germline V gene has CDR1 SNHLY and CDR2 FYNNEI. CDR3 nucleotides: TGTGCCAGCTTTAGCGGAGTAGCCTACGAGCAGTACTTC. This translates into CASFSGVAYEQYF.

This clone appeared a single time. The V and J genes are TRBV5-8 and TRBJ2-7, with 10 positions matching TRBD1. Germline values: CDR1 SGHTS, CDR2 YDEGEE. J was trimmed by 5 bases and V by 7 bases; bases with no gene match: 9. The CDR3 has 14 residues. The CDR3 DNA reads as TGTGCCAGCTATGGACAGGGGGGTTGGCACGAGCAGTACTTC. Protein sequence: CASYGQGGWHEQYF.

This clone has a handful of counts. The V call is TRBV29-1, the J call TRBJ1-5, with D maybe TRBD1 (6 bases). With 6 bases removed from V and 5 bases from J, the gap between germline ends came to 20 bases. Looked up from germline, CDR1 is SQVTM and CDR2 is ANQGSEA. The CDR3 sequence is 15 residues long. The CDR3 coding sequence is TGCAGCGTCCAAACCCCGGGACAAGGGCATCAGCCCCAGCATTTT. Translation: CSVQTPGQGHQPQHF. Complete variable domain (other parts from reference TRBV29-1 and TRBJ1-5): SAVISQKPSRDICQRGTSLTIQCQVDSQVTMMFWYRQQPGQSLTLIATANQGSEATYESGFVIDKFPISRPNLTFSTLTVSNMSPEDSSIYLCSVQTPGQGHQPQHFGDGTRLSIL.

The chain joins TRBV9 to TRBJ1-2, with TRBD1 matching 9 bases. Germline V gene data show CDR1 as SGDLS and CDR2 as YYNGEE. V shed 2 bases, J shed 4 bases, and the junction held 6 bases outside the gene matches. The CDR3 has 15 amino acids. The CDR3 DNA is TGTGCCAGCAGCGTTACCGGGACAGGGACCTATGGCTACACCTTC. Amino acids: CASSVTGTGTYGYTF.

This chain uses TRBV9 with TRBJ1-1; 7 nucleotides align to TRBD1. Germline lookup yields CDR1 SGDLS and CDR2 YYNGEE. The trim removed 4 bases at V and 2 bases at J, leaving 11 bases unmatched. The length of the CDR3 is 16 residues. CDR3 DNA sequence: TGTGCCAGCAGCCCCCTACTGGGGACAGATAACACTGAAGCTTTCTTT. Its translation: CASSPLLGTDNTEAFF.

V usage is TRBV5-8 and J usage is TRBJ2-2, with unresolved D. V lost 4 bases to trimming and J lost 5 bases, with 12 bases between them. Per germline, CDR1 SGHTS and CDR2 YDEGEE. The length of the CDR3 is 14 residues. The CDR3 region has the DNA TGTGCCAGCAGCCTACTGGGCGCGACCGGGGAGCTGTTTTTT. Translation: CASSLLGATGELFF.

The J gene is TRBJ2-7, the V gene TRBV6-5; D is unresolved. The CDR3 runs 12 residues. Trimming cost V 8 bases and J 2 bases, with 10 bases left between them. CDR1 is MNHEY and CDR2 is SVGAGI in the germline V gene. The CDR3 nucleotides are TGTGCCAGCGGTCGGTACGCCTACGAGCAGTACTTC. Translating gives CASGRYAYEQYF.

For the CDR3, the DNA is TGTGCCAGCAGCCCCGAGAAATATAGCAATCAGCCCCAGCATTTT. This encodes CASSPEKYSNQPQHF. The chain uses TRBV7-2 and TRBJ1-5; D is undetermined. Trimming cost V 5 bases and J 0 bases, with 11 bases left between them. Germline values: CDR1 SGHTA, CDR2 FQGNSA. The CDR3 has 15 residues.

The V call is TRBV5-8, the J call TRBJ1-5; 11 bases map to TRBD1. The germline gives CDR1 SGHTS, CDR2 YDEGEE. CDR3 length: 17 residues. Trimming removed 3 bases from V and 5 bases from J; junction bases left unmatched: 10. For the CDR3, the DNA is TGTGCCAGCAGCTACAGCCGGGACAGGGGGTATGATCAGCCCCAGCATTTT. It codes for CASSYSRDRGYDQPQHF.

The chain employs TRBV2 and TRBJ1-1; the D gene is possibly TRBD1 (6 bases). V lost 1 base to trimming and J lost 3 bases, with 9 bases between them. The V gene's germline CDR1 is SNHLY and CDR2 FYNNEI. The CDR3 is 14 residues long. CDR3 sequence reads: CASSEGGGHTEAFF. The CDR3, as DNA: TGTGCCAGCAGTGAAGGGGGGGGGCACACTGAAGCTTTCTTT.

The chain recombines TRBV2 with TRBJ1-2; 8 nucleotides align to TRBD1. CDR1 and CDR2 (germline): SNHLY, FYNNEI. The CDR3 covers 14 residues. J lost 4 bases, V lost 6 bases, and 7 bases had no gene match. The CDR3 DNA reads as TGTGCCAGCAGAATCCGGGGGACAGGCTATGGCTACACCTTC. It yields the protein CASRIRGTGYGYTF.